This T cell receptor beta chain was recovered during a study of blood T cell repertoires in COVID-19. This CDR3 is built from 18 residues. Germline CDR1 MGHRA, CDR2 YSYEKL. V was pared by 0 bases and J by 0 bases, with 18 bases between. Using immunoSEQ multiplex PCR, the repertoire was profiled, and TCRdb retains in-frame clones only, with some absent. The top ten hold approximately 8.2% of the sample, which has about 210,000 clones, around 89% seen once. The sequence was collected from a woman between 18 and 30 years old who had recovered from COVID-19. Sequencing used PBMCs or T cells enriched from blood (not recorded which). The gene calls are TRBV4-1 and TRBJ2-7; no reliable D call. CDR3 in amino acids: CASSQDPASLSYSYEQYF. CDR3 DNA: TGCGCCAGCAGCCAAGACCCCGCAAGCCTTTCGTACTCCTACGAGCAGTACTTC.